This entry concerns a single T cell receptor (beta chain). This CDR3 region has 15 residues. V shed 4 bases and J 4 bases; nucleotides not matched to a gene: 9. Germline V CDR1 and CDR2: SGHDT, YYEEEE. The entry originates in a study of T cell responses to AZD1222 COVID-19 vaccine. Profiled with immunoSEQ multiplex PCR; TCRdb holds only in-frame clones, not every one. The sample lists under 200,000 clones, approximately 92% occurring once. The V and J genes are TRBV5-6 and TRBJ1-2; 8 bases are a match to TRBD1. The specimen was peripheral blood, collected on day 0 of AZD1222 vaccination. This TCR was recovered from an adult in good health. The CDR3 DNA is TGTGCCAGCAGCGCGCAGGGGGCTAGGAGCTATGGCTACACCTTC. It codes for CASSAQGARSYGYTF.